The present T cell receptor beta chain was sequenced within a study of shared clonotypes between healthy human individuals. Study background: CD4 naive and CD4 memory each took three plates per donor, while CD8 naive took two and CD8 memory one. General study results and limits: Specimens sampled were limited to blood, with tissue repertoires likely differing. Sharing across four donors was highest in naive CD4 (approximately 5%) and lowest in memory CD8 (around 0.4%).

Trimming removed 5 bases at V and 4 bases at J, with 11 bases between. Germline lookup yields CDR1 KGHSH and CDR2 LQKENI. The CDR3 length is 13 residues. Note on this clone: Its antigen is currently unknown.

Produced via immunoSEQ multiplex PCR; TCRdb's table is partial and in-frame only. The sample lists 1 million to 1.2 million clones, 60% to 80% occurring once. The sequenced material came from memory CD4+ T cells from PBMCs. Sample subset: CD45RA-negative fraction. This receptor was identified in a man aged 18-30 years in good health. Some clones in this sample may be carry-over from other donors' samples. The chain has TRBV18 and TRBJ1-2; D is unclear. The CDR3 loop is CASSSEDTYGYTF. CDR3 nucleotide sequence: TGTGCCAGCTCATCGGAGGATACCTATGGCTACACCTTC.